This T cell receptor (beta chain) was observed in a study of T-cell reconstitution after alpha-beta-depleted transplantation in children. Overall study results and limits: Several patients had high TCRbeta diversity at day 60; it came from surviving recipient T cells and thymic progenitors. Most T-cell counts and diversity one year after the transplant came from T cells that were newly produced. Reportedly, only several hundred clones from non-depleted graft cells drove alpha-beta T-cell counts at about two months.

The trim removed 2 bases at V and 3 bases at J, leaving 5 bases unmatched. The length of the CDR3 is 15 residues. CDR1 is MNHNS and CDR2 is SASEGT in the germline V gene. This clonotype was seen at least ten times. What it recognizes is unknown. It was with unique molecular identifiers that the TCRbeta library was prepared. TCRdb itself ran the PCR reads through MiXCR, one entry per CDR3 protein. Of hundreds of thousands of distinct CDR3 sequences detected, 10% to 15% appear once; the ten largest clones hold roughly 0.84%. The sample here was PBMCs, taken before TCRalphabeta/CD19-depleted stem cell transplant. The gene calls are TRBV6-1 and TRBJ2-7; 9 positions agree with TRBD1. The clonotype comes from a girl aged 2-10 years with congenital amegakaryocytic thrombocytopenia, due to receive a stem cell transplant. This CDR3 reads CASSEWTGEFYEQYF. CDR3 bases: TGTGCCAGCAGTGAATGGACAGGGGAGTTCTACGAGCAGTACTTC.